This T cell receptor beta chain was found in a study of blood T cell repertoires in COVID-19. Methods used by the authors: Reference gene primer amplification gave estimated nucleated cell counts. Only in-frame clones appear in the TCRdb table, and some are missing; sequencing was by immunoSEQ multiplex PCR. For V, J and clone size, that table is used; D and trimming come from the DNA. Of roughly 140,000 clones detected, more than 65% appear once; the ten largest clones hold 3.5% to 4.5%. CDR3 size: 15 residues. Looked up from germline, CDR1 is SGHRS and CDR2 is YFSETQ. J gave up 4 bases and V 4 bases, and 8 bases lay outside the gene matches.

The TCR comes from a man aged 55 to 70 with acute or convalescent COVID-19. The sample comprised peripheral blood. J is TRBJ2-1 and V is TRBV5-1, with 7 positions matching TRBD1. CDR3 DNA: TGCGCCAGCAGCCTGAGGGGGCAGGAGTACAATGAGCAGTTCTTC. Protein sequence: CASSLRGQEYNEQFF.